These T cell receptor beta chains were read from a single sample in a study of blood T cells in healthy people across ages. TCRdb called the 5' RACE reads again in MiXCR, with one record for every CDR3 protein. The repertoire holds 630,000 or so distinct CDR3 sequences, with less than 35% as singletons. The sample taken for sequencing was blood. The receptors come from a woman older than 75 in good health. Each CDR3 is given with its conserved first and last residue. D genes are given only for firm matches. Clone size is shown for a subset of rows, as once, few, many or a class of expanded clone.

CDR3nt | CDR3aa | abundance | d_gene | j_gene | v_gene | len
TGTGCCAGCAGCCCTCCGGGACATTTAAACTATGGCTACACCTTC | CASSPPGHLNYGYTF | NA | NA | TRBJ1-2 | TRBV12-3/TRBV12-4 | 15
TGCAGTGCTAGAGCAAGGACAGGGCAAGAGACCCAGTACTTC | CSARARTGQETQYF | many | TRBD1 | TRBJ2-5 | TRBV20-1 | 14
TGTGCCTGGAGTGTGGTCACAATTGGCTACACCTTC | CAWSVVTIGYTF | many | NA | TRBJ1-2 | TRBV30 | 12
TGTGCCACCAGTGATCAACTAGCGGGGGGGGATGAGCAGTTCTTC | CATSDQLAGGDEQFF | NA | TRBD2 | TRBJ2-1 | TRBV24-1 | 15
TGTGCCAGCAGCGCCCAGAGGGACTACGAGCAGTACTTC | CASSAQRDYEQYF | many | NA | TRBJ2-7 | TRBV3-1 | 13
TGTGCCATCAGTAAAGGGACAGGCCCCTACGAGCAGTACTTC | CAISKGTGPYEQYF | NA | TRBD1 | TRBJ2-7 | TRBV10-3 | 14
TGTGCCAGCAGCCAAGATCAGACGACTTACAATGAGCAGTTCTTC | CASSQDQTTYNEQFF | many | NA | TRBJ2-1 | TRBV3-1 | 15
TGCGCCAGCAGCATAGCCCTAGCGGGGGCCAGCACAGATACGCAGTATTTT | CASSIALAGASTDTQYF | NA | TRBD2 | TRBJ2-3 | TRBV5-1 | 17
TGTGCCAGCAGTGAAGCGTTTCTAGGGCCAAACACTGAAGCTTTCTTT | CASSEAFLGPNTEAFF | NA | NA | TRBJ1-1 | TRBV6-1 | 16
TGTGCCAGCAGCGTAGGCCCTAGCACTGAAGCTTTCTTT | CASSVGPSTEAFF | NA | NA | TRBJ1-1 | TRBV11-3 | 13
TGTGCCAGCTCGGGGGATGGTCGTGCCGGGGAGCTGTTTTTT | CASSGDGRAGELFF | NA | NA | TRBJ2-2 | TRBV9 | 14
TGTGCCAGCAGCTTGGGTCGAGGACAGGGTGAAGCTTTCTTT | CASSLGRGQGEAFF | few | TRBD1 | TRBJ1-1 | TRBV7-2 | 14
TGTGCCAGCAGCCCCATAGGGGGAACAGATACGCAGTATTTT | CASSPIGGTDTQYF | many | NA | TRBJ2-3 | TRBV2 | 14
TGTGCCAACAGCCCGGGCCAGGAAAGCACAGATATGCAGTATTTT | CANSPGQESTDMQYF | NA | NA | TRBJ2-3 | TRBV9 | 15
TGCAGTGCTTCGCGGACAGGGGATCAGACCCAGGTCTTC | CSASRTGDQTQVF | NA | TRBD1 | TRBJ2-5 | TRBV20-1 | 13
TGCGCCAGCAGCTTGGTAGGGGTGACCCCTGACAATGAGCAGTACTTC | CASSLVGVTPDNEQYF | many | NA | TRBJ2-5 | TRBV5-1 | 16
TGTGCCAGCTCACCACTTGAGGAACCTCCCTATGGCTACACCTTC | CASSPLEEPPYGYTF | many | NA | TRBJ1-2 | TRBV18 | 15